This passage covers 9 T cell receptor beta chains from one sample sequenced in a study of a mutant IDH1 vaccine in newly diagnosed glioma. Which antigens these TCRs recognize remains unknown. Generated by immunoSEQ multiplex PCR, the TCRdb table keeps only in-frame clones and is missing some. Among approximately 31,000 clones listed, 84% were seen once. The time point is: week 47, end of study. Topical imiquimod accompanied each vaccine dose, which consisted of 300 ug of mutant IDH1 20-mer peptide. The sequences come from PBMCs, collected from a glioma patient whose treatment included an IDH1 peptide vaccine. The receptors were sampled from a man in his thirties or forties with glioma.

V and J are TRBV2 and TRBJ2-7; a possible D gene is TRBD1 (5 bases). CDR1 and CDR2 from the germline V gene are SNHLY and FYNNEI. V was shortened by 8 bases and J by 0 bases, with 14 bases between the two germline ends. The CDR3 runs 14 residues. The CDR3 region is CASYRQPSSYEQYF. The CDR3 DNA reads as TGTGCCAGCTACCGACAGCCAAGCTCCTACGAGCAGTACTTC.

The chain joins TRBV6-1 to TRBJ1-1, with D unresolved. The V end was cut by 6 bases, the J end by 2 bases, with 4 bases between. CDR1 and CDR2 from the germline V gene are MNHNS and SASEGT. The CDR3 is 11 residues long. The CDR3 DNA follows: TGTGCCAGCAGGACCAACACTGAAGCTTTCTTT. This codes for CASRTNTEAFF.

V usage is TRBV7-9 and J usage is TRBJ2-3; D is perhaps TRBD1 (5 bases). V lost 2 bases, J lost 1 base, and 13 bases lay in between. The CDR3 extends over 16 amino acids. Per the germline V gene, CDR1 is SEHNR and CDR2 is FQNEAQ (reference sequence). CDR3 sequence reads: CASSLLRTHRTDTQYF. The CDR3 DNA reads as TGTGCCAGCAGCTTATTGAGGACACACCGCACAGATACGCAGTATTTT.

This chain connects TRBV9 to TRBJ1-1; D is unresolved. V dropped 0 bases and J dropped 2 bases, with 14 bases sitting between them. Germline V gene data show CDR1 as SGDLS and CDR2 as YYNGEE. The CDR3 is 16 residues long. This chain's CDR3 is CASSVAGRTPNTEAFF. The CDR3 DNA follows: TGTGCCAGCAGCGTAGCCGGGAGGACGCCTAACACTGAAGCTTTCTTT.

The chain is built from TRBV30 and TRBJ2-7, with D uncertain. V lost 0 bases, J lost 2 bases, and 8 bases lay in between. The V gene's germline CDR1 is GTSNPN and CDR2 SVGIG (reference sequence). The length of the CDR3 is 13 residues. The CDR3 loop reads CAWSVSGAYEQYF. CDR3 DNA sequence: TGTGCCTGGAGTGTAAGTGGAGCCTACGAGCAGTACTTC.

V and J are TRBV5-6 and TRBJ2-3, with D unresolved. CDR3 length: 13 residues. Germline V gene lookup returns CDR1 SGHDT and CDR2 YYEEEE. The germline V and J ends were trimmed by 7 bases and 2 bases, with 11 bases remaining between them. DNA for the CDR3: TGTGCCAGCGGGATGGTAGCCACAGATACGCAGTATTTT. It encodes CASGMVATDTQYF. Looking up the rest from reference TRBV5-6 and TRBJ2-3 gives the full variable domain: DAGVTQSPTHLIKTRGQQVTLRCSPKSGHDTVSWYQQALGQGPQFIFQYYEEEERQRGNFPDRFSGHQFPNYSSELNVNALLLGDSALYLCASGMVATDTQYFGPGTRLTVL.

The chain employs TRBV9 and TRBJ2-2; D ambiguous. Germline V gene data show CDR1 as SGDLS and CDR2 as YYNGEE. The CDR3 is 11 amino acids. Trimming removed 3 bases at V and 3 bases at J, with 0 bases between. The CDR3 DNA follows: TGTGCCAGCAGCGACACCGGGGAGCTGTTTTTT. Its translation is CASSDTGELFF.

The chain employs TRBV27 and TRBJ2-1; 10 bases agree with TRBD2. The CDR3 is 18 amino acids. Germline trimming cut 7 bases from V and 8 bases from J; bases unmatched to any gene: 20. Germline CDR1 and CDR2: MNHEY and SMNVEV (reference sequence). CDR3 loop: CASTKTYPGLAGAYEQFF. The DNA of the CDR3 is TGTGCCAGCACTAAAACCTACCCCGGGCTAGCGGGAGCCTATGAGCAGTTCTTC.

V and J are TRBV18 and TRBJ2-7, with 8 bases aligning to TRBD2. The CDR3 spans 15 residues. The germline CDR1 and CDR2 sequences are KGHSH and LQKENI. V lost 3 bases and J lost 3; bases outside the gene matches: 7. This CDR3 reads CASSPPGGAFYEQYF. CDR3 sequence (DNA): TGTGCCAGCTCACCTCCCGGGGGGGCGTTCTACGAGCAGTACTTC.